These 5 T cell receptor beta chains originate from one sample sequenced in a study of post-analysis software for immune sequencing data. The antigens these receptors bind are not known. Built from TCR beta cDNA, the libraries had unique molecular identifiers in them. TCRdb passed the PCR reads through MiXCR, listing each CDR3 protein once. Of approximately 730,000 distinct CDR3 sequences in the sample, roughly 27% were seen once. Whole-study findings and limits: Comparison of patients with controls showed 5 or 6 TRBV segments more frequent in patients, TRBV5-6, TRBV5-1 and TRBV20-1 among them.

Material for sequencing was blood. The receptors shown here come from a girl aged 5 to 17 with multiple sclerosis.

The chain carries TRBV6-5 and TRBJ1-4, with D perhaps matching TRBD1 (5 bases). The CDR3 runs to 15 residues. CDR1 MNHEY and CDR2 SVGAGI come from the germline V gene. Trimming took off 1 base at V and 3 bases at J, with 9 bases between the two ends. In nucleotides, the CDR3 is TGTGCCAGCAGTTACTTAGGGGCGGCTAATGAAAAACTGTTTTTT. It translates to CASSYLGAANEKLFF.

This clonotype was counted a few times. The rearrangement joins TRBV12-3 or TRBV12-4 to TRBJ1-1, with D possibly matching TRBD1 (6 bases). The CDR3 runs 13 residues. Trimming took 1 base from V and 5 from J, leaving 8 bases between them. CDR3 region: CASSLDQGTEAFF. DNA of the CDR3: TGTGCCAGCAGTTTAGACCAGGGGACTGAAGCTTTCTTT.

The chain couples TRBV20-1 to TRBJ2-5; D is ambiguous. The ends were cut back, 1 base at V and 2 bases at J, with 11 bases in the middle. Germline assignment: CDR1 DFQATT and CDR2 SNEGSKA (reference sequence). The CDR3 length is 14 residues. In nucleotides, the CDR3 is TGCAGTGCTAGAGTTCCCTCCGGGCAAGAGACCCAGTACTTC. Its protein product is CSARVPSGQETQYF.

The V call is TRBV20-1, the J call TRBJ1-1; D is unclear. CDR1 and CDR2 from the germline V gene are DFQATT and SNEGSKA (reference sequence). Trimming stripped 2 bases from V and 1 base from J, with 5 bases between. The CDR3 has 12 residues. The CDR3, as DNA: TGCAGTGCTAGACGGACGAACACTGAAGCTTTCTTT. Translating gives CSARRTNTEAFF.

The J gene is TRBJ1-2, the V gene TRBV12-3 or TRBV12-4; unclear D gene. The CDR3 extends over 11 amino acids. The V end lost 3 bases, the J end lost 6 bases, and 5 bases lay between the germline ends. The CDR3 reads CASSFNDGYTF. DNA of the CDR3: TGTGCCAGCAGTTTTAATGATGGCTACACCTTC.